The T cell receptor beta chain under discussion was sequenced for a study of T cell responses to AZD1222 COVID-19 vaccine (dated by TCRdb to the early 2020s). Notes on the research overall: TCR sequencing was performed for 230 to 250 trial participants, of whom roughly 200 were given two doses of AZD1222 and around 26 were given two doses of MenACWY control vaccine. Enrollment into the trials was organized by age into subgroups of 18-55, 56-69 and 70-plus years, and those subgroups contained approximately 150, 30 and 60 TCR-sequenced participants, respectively.

In the paper's terms, the time point label means: about 28 days (+/-7) after the second vaccine dose. AZD1222 recipients with second doses at about 4 weeks or about 12 weeks were pooled, because spike-specific TCR depth and breadth did not differ between schedules. Vaccinee samples were obtained from the UK trials COV001 and COV002, which included a single-blind randomized controlled phase 2/3 trial of AZD1222 (ChAdOx1 nCoV-19) in healthy adults. For TCRbeta chain sequencing, PBMC samples were collected from trial participants at day 0 and at day 28 after the second dose. V loses 0 bases, J loses 4 bases, and the germline ends lie 8 bases apart. As encoded in the germline V gene, CDR1 is SGDLS while CDR2 is YYNGEE. Measured from the cysteine to the phenylalanine, the CDR3 is 14 residues long. Only the CDR3 DNA is retained, 42 bases long and in frame from the first base. The CDR3 regions of human TCRbeta chains were subjected to immunosequencing. The study's processing was this. TCRs in the repertoires were compared against a reference library of SARS-CoV-2-specific TCRs that had been generated with the MIRA antigen-specificity platform. Breadth meant the fraction of unique TCRs that were SARS-CoV-2-associated, whereas depth meant the fraction of total T cells that were SARS-CoV-2-associated. Using the MIRA data, each spike-specific TCR was assigned both to the spike region to which the TCR was reactive and to a CD4 or CD8 class. Log10-transformed breadth and depth values were compared by one-way ANOVA with Sidak's multiple comparisons tests. TCRdb carries this immuneACCESS record with in-frame sequences only. Its versions omit some clonotypes, under half of them owing to an unresolved V gene in the studies checked, with the rest unexplained. V, J and clone size are taken as reported in that table, and D and trimming were inferred from the DNA itself. This sample holds roughly 150,000 clones; roughly nine tenths were observed only once. Of the sample, over 1% falls within the top ten clones.

The paper as a whole reports these results and caveats: In the small 56-69-year group, the increase in depth fell short of significance, most likely because of low power. Spike-specific TCR breadth and depth rose significantly after two AZD1222 doses compared with day 0 and with MenACWY recipients. Participants were mostly white British, with more females than males. The authors suggested clonal diversity may have been underestimated. Only five to seven AZD1222 recipients were SARS-CoV-2 seropositive at baseline, limiting conclusions about previously exposed vaccinees. The whole spike protein was spanned by vaccine-associated CD4 TCRs, and dominant responses were seen in regions 160-218 and 743-854. Epitopes outside the regions mutated in the B.1.351 and B.1.1.7 variants were reportedly recognized by nearly half of the unique spike-specific TCRs. No day 14 peak-response samples were available, so repertoires were characterized only after the peak T cell response.

As regards this clone: Its antigen has not been determined. Per-nucleotide qualities are absent, and no much larger clonotype sits a single base away.

Sequenced material: peripheral blood, taken 28 days after the second AZD1222 dose. This receptor chain uses TRBV9 and TRBJ1-5, with the D gene not confidently named. This sequence was found in an adult who received the AZD1222 COVID-19 vaccine. The CDR3 reads CASSVGVDNQPQHF. In nucleotide form, the sequence is TGTGCCAGCAGCGTAGGGGTCGATAATCAGCCCCAGCATTTT.